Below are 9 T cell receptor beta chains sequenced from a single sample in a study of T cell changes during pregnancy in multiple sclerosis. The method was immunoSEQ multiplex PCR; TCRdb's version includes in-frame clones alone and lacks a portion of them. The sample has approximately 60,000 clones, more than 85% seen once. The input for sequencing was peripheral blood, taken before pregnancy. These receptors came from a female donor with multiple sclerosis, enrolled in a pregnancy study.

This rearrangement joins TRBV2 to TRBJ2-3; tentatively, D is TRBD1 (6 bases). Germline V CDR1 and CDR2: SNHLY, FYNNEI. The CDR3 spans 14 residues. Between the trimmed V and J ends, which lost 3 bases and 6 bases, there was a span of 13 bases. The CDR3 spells CASSEGQGWDTQYF. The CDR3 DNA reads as TGTGCCAGCAGTGAGGGGCAGGGGTGGGATACGCAGTATTTT.

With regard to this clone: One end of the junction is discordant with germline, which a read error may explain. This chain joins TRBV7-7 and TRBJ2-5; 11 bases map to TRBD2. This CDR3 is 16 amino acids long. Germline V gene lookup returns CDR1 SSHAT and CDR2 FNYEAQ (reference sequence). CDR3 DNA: TGTGCTAGCAGCTCCATATCTAGCGGGGGGCCGGAGACCCAGTACTTC. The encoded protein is CASSSISSGGPETQYF.

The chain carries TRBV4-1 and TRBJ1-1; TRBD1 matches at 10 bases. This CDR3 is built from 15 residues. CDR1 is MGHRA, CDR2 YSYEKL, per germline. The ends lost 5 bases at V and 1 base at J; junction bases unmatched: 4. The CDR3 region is CASSWDRGANTEAFF. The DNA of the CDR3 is TGCGCCAGCAGCTGGGACAGGGGCGCGAACACTGAAGCTTTCTTT.

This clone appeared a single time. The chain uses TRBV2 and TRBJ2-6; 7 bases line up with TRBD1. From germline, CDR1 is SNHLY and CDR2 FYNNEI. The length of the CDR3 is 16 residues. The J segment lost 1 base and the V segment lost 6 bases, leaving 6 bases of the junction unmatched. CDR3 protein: CASRDTGASGANVLTF. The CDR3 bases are TGTGCCAGCAGAGACACAGGGGCTTCTGGGGCCAACGTCCTGACTTTC.

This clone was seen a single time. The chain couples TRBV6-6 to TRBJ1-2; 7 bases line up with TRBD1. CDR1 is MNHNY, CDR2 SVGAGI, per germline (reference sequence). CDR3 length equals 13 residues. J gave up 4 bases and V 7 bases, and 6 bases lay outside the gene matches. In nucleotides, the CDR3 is TGTGCCAGCACCTTACAGGGGCTCTATGGCTACACCTTC. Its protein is CASTLQGLYGYTF.

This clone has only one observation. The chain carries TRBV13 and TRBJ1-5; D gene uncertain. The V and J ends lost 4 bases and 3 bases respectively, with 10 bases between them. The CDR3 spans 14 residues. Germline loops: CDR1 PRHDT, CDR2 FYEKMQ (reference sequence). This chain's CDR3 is CASSSPGANQPQHF. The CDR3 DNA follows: TGTGCCAGCAGCTCCCCGGGAGCCAATCAGCCCCAGCATTTT.

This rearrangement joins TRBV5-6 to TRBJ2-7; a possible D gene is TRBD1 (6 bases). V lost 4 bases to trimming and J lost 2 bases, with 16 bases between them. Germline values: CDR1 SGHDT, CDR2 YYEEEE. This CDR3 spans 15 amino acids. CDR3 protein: CASSESGDPPYEQYF. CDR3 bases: TGTGCCAGCAGCGAGTCAGGGGACCCCCCCTACGAGCAGTACTTC.

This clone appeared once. CDR3 in amino acids: CASSFPAEAFF. CDR3 DNA: TGTGCCAGCAGCTTCCCGGCTGAAGCTTTCTTT. This chain links TRBV7-9 with TRBJ1-1; D ambiguous. V was trimmed by 3 bases and J by 6 bases, leaving 5 bases between them. The CDR3 extends over 11 amino acids. In germline, CDR1 is SEHNR, CDR2 FQNEAQ (reference sequence).

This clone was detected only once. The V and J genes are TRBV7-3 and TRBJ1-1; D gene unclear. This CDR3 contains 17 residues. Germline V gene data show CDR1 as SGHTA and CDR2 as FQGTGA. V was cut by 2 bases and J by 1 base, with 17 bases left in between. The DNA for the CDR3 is TGTGCCAGCAGCTTACAGGTGGAGGTTCGAGCGAACACTGAAGCTTTCTTT. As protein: CASSLQVEVRANTEAFF.